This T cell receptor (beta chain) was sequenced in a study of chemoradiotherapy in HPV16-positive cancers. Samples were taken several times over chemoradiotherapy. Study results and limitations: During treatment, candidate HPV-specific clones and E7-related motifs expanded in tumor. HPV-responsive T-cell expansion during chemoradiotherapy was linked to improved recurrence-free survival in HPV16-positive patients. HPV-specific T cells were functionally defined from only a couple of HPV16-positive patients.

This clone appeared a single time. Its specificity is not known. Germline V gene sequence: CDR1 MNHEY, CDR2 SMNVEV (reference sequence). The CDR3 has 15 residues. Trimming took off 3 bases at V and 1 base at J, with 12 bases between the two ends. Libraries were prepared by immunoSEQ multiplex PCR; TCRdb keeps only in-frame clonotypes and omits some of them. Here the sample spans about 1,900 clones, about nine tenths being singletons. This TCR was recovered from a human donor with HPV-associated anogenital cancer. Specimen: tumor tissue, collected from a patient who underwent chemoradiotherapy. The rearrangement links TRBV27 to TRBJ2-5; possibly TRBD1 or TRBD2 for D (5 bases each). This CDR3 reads CASSFGGLSQETQYF. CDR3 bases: TGTGCCAGCAGTTTTGGGGGTCTATCCCAAGAGACCCAGTACTTC.